Below are 25 T cell receptor beta chains sequenced from a single sample in a study of cytomegalovirus exposure and HLA in healthy donors. The primer mix had 60 Vbeta and 13 Jbeta primers. Sequencing used immunoSEQ multiplex PCR; TCRdb keeps in-frame clones, though not all of them. The sample holds about 200,000 clones, 60% to 80% seen once. Sample: PBMCs. Receptor source: a male donor in good health and CMV-seronegative.

The chain has TRBV9 and TRBJ2-4; 8 bases are a match to TRBD1. V was clipped by 4 bases and J by 1 base; unmatched bases: 10. Per germline, CDR1 SGDLS and CDR2 YYNGEE. The CDR3 covers 17 residues. This CDR3 reads CASSPYETGVAKNIQYF. The CDR3 DNA reads as TGTGCCAGCAGCCCCTACGAGACAGGGGTGGCCAAAAACATTCAGTACTTC.

This rearrangement joins TRBV5-1 to TRBJ2-5, with D possibly TRBD2 on 5 matching bases. Trimming left V 4 bases short and J 4 bases short, with 14 bases between. From germline, CDR1 is SGHRS and CDR2 YFSETQ. The CDR3 runs 14 residues. The CDR3 is CASSASSNPETQYF. CDR3 bases: TGCGCCAGCAGCGCCTCTAGCAACCCAGAGACCCAGTACTTC.

V and J are TRBV29-1 and TRBJ2-6, with 10 nucleotides matching TRBD1. The CDR3 totals 15 residues. Germline CDR1 SQVTM, CDR2 ANQGSEA. J gave up 4 bases and V 6 bases, and 6 bases lay outside the gene matches. CDR3 sequence: CSVSGTGAGANVLTF. The CDR3, as DNA: TGCAGCGTCTCCGGGACAGGGGCAGGGGCCAACGTCCTGACTTTC. The full variable domain, its missing parts supplied by reference TRBV29-1 and TRBJ2-6, is SAVISQKPSRDICQRGTSLTIQCQVDSQVTMMFWYRQQPGQSLTLIATANQGSEATYESGFVIDKFPISRPNLTFSTLTVSNMSPEDSSIYLCSVSGTGAGANVLTFGAGSRLTVL.

This sequence joins TRBV9 and TRBJ2-2; 9 positions agree with TRBD1. V was clipped by 0 bases and J by 7 bases; unmatched bases: 7. Germline V lookup: CDR1 SGDLS, CDR2 YYNGEE. CDR3 length: 16 residues. CDR3 sequence: CASSVGTGALLGELFF. The DNA for the CDR3 is TGTGCCAGCAGCGTAGGGACAGGGGCCTTACTCGGGGAGCTGTTTTTT. The full variable domain, its missing parts supplied by reference TRBV9 and TRBJ2-2, is DSGVTQTPKHLITATGQRVTLRCSPRSGDLSVYWYQQSLDQGLQFLIQYYNGEERAKGNILERFSAQQFPDLHSELNLSSLELGDSALYFCASSVGTGALLGELFFGEGSRLTVL.

J is TRBJ2-1 and V is TRBV19; 8 nucleotides line up with TRBD2. Germline V lookup: CDR1 LNHDA, CDR2 SQIVND (reference sequence). V gave up 3 bases and J gave up 5 bases; unmatched junction bases: 9. The CDR3 spans 16 residues. The CDR3 nucleotides are TGTGCCAGTAGTATCGCCCGAAGCGGGAGTAACAATGAGCAGTTCTTC. Residues: CASSIARSGSNNEQFF.

A single count supports this clone. The V gene is TRBV7-2, the J gene TRBJ2-3; tentatively, D is TRBD1 (6 bases). CDR3 size: 14 residues. Germline V gene sequence: CDR1 SGHTA, CDR2 FQGNSA. The V end was cut by 2 bases, the J end by 5 bases, with 11 bases between. The CDR3 protein is CASSLTGLEDTQYF. In DNA form, the CDR3 reads TGTGCCAGCAGCTTAACAGGGTTGGAAGATACGCAGTATTTT. The variable domain in full, completed from reference TRBV7-2 and TRBJ2-3, reads GAGVSQSPSNKVTEKGKDVELRCDPISGHTALYWYRQSLGQGLEFLIYFQGNSAPDKSGLPSDRFSAERTGGSVSTLTIQRTQQEDSAVYLCASSLTGLEDTQYFGPGTRLTVL.

The rearrangement joins TRBV5-1 to TRBJ1-2, with 10 bases that match TRBD1. Losses at the gene ends were 3 bases for V and 2 bases for J; bases not matched to a gene: 1. The CDR3 is 14 residues long. Per the germline V gene, CDR1 is SGHRS and CDR2 is YFSETQ. The CDR3: CASSSTGGNYGYTF. In DNA, the CDR3 is TGCGCCAGCAGCTCGACAGGGGGCAACTATGGCTACACCTTC.

Only a few counts were recorded for this clone. Written as DNA, the CDR3 is TGTGCCAGTAAGTCGATAGCGTCAAGCACAGATACGCAGTATTTT. It specifies CASKSIASSTDTQYF. The gene calls are TRBV19 and TRBJ2-3; weak D call: TRBD2 (5 bases). The CDR3 spans 15 residues. V was pared by 7 bases and J by 0 bases, with 14 bases between. Germline values: CDR1 LNHDA, CDR2 SQIVND (reference sequence). Combining the CDR3 with reference TRBV19 and TRBJ2-3 gives the whole variable domain DGGITQSPKYLFRKEGQNVTLSCEQNLNHDAMYWYRQDPGQGLRLIYYSQIVNDFQKGDIAEGYSVSREKKESFPLTVTSAQKNPTAFYLCASKSIASSTDTQYFGPGTRLTVL.

Comments on this clone: Compared with germline, one end of the junction differs, possibly owing to a read error. This chain joins TRBV7-9 and TRBJ2-7; the D gene is possibly TRBD1 (6 bases). Germline V gives CDR1 SEHNR, CDR2 FQNEAQ (reference sequence). This CDR3 has 14 amino acids. CDR3 loop: CSSSLPGRTGEQYF. CDR3 in DNA: TGTTCCAGCAGCTTACCGGGACGCACAGGGGAGCAGTACTTC.

The chain joins TRBV28 to TRBJ1-5, with 7 positions matching TRBD1. This CDR3 is 15 amino acids long. CDR1 is MDHEN, CDR2 SYDVKM, per germline. V was clipped by 3 bases and J by 5 bases; unmatched bases: 7. The DNA for the CDR3 is TGTGCCAGCAGTTTTAGGGGACAGATTTATCAGCCCCAGCATTTT. Amino acids: CASSFRGQIYQPQHF.

The chain recombines TRBV19 with TRBJ1-5, with 7 bases identical to TRBD1. Germline CDR1 reads LNHDA; CDR2 reads SQIVND (reference sequence). The CDR3 has 16 amino acids. J was trimmed by 7 bases and V by 5 bases; bases with no gene match: 14. CDR3 amino acids: CASSHRQGGVGQPQHF. The DNA of the CDR3 is TGTGCCAGTAGTCACAGACAGGGCGGGGTAGGGCAGCCCCAGCATTTT.

The CDR3 DNA reads TGTGCCAGCAGCCCGTCGGATATGGGGAGGGCCCCGGGGGAGACCCAGTACTTC. Translating gives CASSPSDMGRAPGETQYF. The chain recombines TRBV4-2 with TRBJ2-5, with 7 bases aligning to TRBD2. Trimming took 4 bases from V and 5 from J; bases not matched to a gene: 19. CDR3 length equals 18 residues. Germline V gene sequence: CDR1 LGHNA, CDR2 YNFKEQ.

The V gene is TRBV11-2, the J gene TRBJ2-2; D is undetermined. Germline CDR1 and CDR2: SGHAT and FQNNGV. V was clipped by 4 bases and J by 5 bases, with 8 bases between them. The CDR3 totals 13 residues. The DNA for the CDR3 is TGTGCCAGCAGCTCGCGCAATACCGGGGAGCTGTTTTTT. This encodes CASSSRNTGELFF.

This chain connects TRBV9 to TRBJ2-2; tentatively, D is TRBD2 (5 bases). The CDR3 totals 14 residues. V shed 0 bases and J shed 5 bases, with 8 bases lying between them. CDR1 and CDR2 from the germline V gene are SGDLS and YYNGEE. The CDR3 reads CASSVVGRTGELFF. DNA for the CDR3: TGTGCCAGCAGCGTAGTTGGGAGAACCGGGGAGCTGTTTTTT.

This clone was counted a single time. The V and J genes are TRBV7-9 and TRBJ2-7; the D gene is possibly TRBD2 (6 bases). Trimming removed 3 bases from V and 3 bases from J, with 12 bases in between. CDR1 is SEHNR and CDR2 is FQNEAQ in the germline V gene (reference sequence). The CDR3 extends over 14 amino acids. CDR3 amino acids: CASSLEGRDYEQYF. The CDR3 nucleotides are TGTGCCAGCAGCTTGGAGGGGCGCGACTACGAGCAGTACTTC. The variable domain in full, completed from reference TRBV7-9 and TRBJ2-7, reads DTGVSQNPRHKITKRGQNVTFRCDPISEHNRLYWYRQTLGQGPEFLTYFQNEAQLEKSRLLSDRFSAERPKGSFSTLEIQRTEQGDSAMYLCASSLEGRDYEQYFGPGTRLTVT.

V is TRBV19 and J is TRBJ1-5; D ambiguous. This CDR3 is built from 15 residues. V lost 6 bases, J lost 1 base, and 13 bases lay in between. CDR1 is LNHDA and CDR2 is SQIVND in the germline V gene (reference sequence). CDR3 bases: TGTGCCAGTAGCTGGGCCGAGGGCAGCAATCAGCCCCAGCATTTT. The encoded protein is CASSWAEGSNQPQHF.

This sequence joins TRBV11-2 and TRBJ1-1; TRBD1 might be the D (5 bases). Germline values: CDR1 SGHAT, CDR2 FQNNGV. V lost 4 bases, J lost 2 bases, and 11 bases lay in between. The CDR3 consists of 14 residues. Here the CDR3 DNA reads TGTGCCAGCAGCTCGGGGGGGATAAACACTGAAGCTTTCTTT. Translation gives CASSSGGINTEAFF.

The V call is TRBV27, the J call TRBJ1-3; D unresolved. This CDR3 is built from 13 residues. V gave up 6 bases and J gave up 1 base, with 7 bases separating them. Germline lookup yields CDR1 MNHEY and CDR2 SMNVEV (reference sequence). In nucleotides, the CDR3 is TGTGCCAGCAGCGGTATGTCTGGAAACACCATATATTTT. It translates to CASSGMSGNTIYF.

The gene calls are TRBV28 and TRBJ2-7; a weak D match, TRBD1 (7 bases). Deletions cut 8 bases from V and 5 bases from J, with 19 bases between. CDR1 is MDHEN and CDR2 is SYDVKM in the germline V gene. CDR3 length: 14 amino acids. For the CDR3, the DNA is TGTGCCAGCCGGGTGCAGGGGGAGGTCCACGAGCAGTACTTC. This codes for CASRVQGEVHEQYF.

The V call is TRBV5-1, the J call TRBJ2-5, with D possibly matching TRBD2 (6 bases). Germline V gene sequence: CDR1 SGHRS, CDR2 YFSETQ. This CDR3 spans 13 amino acids. V dropped 5 bases and J dropped 7 bases, with 15 bases sitting between them. This CDR3 reads CASREKVGGTQYF. The CDR3 DNA follows: TGCGCCAGCAGGGAAAAGGTGGGGGGGACCCAGTACTTC.

The gene calls are TRBV5-1 and TRBJ2-3; 13 nucleotides align to TRBD2. J gave up 3 bases and V 3 bases, and 4 bases lay outside the gene matches. The CDR3 covers 16 residues. CDR1 and CDR2 from the germline V gene are SGHRS and YFSETQ. The CDR3 DNA is TGCGCCAGCAGCTCCCGGGGACTAGCGGGAACAGATACGCAGTATTTT. It codes for CASSSRGLAGTDTQYF.

The chain couples TRBV14 to TRBJ2-5; weak D call: TRBD2 (5 bases). Germline loops: CDR1 SGHDN, CDR2 FVKESK. Trimming took off 2 bases at V and 5 bases at J, with 18 bases between the two ends. The CDR3 totals 16 residues. CDR3 region: CASSQSYRGPKETQYF. As DNA, the CDR3 is TGTGCCAGCAGCCAATCATATCGCGGGCCAAAGGAGACCCAGTACTTC. The whole variable domain, remainder taken from reference TRBV14 and TRBJ2-5, is EAGVTQFPSHSVIEKGQTVTLRCDPISGHDNLYWYRRVMGKEIKFLLHFVKESKQDESGMPNNRFLAERTGGTYSTLKVQPAELEDSGVYFCASSQSYRGPKETQYFGPGTRLLVL.

The chain has TRBV7-2 and TRBJ2-7, with D maybe TRBD1 (6 bases). The length of the CDR3 is 13 residues. V was cut by 3 bases and J by 2 bases, with 8 bases left in between. The germline CDR1 and CDR2 sequences are SGHTA and FQGNSA. For the CDR3, the DNA is TGTGCCAGCAGCTTTCCAGGGGCCTACGAGCAGTACTTC. Protein sequence: CASSFPGAYEQYF.

Here the CDR3 DNA reads TGTGCCAGCAGTCCTCCTCGGGCGGGGGGAATGAACACCGGGGAGCTGTTTTTT. Translated: CASSPPRAGGMNTGELFF. The rearrangement uses TRBV27 and TRBJ2-2; 8 bases match TRBD2. The CDR3 runs 18 residues. Germline assignment: CDR1 MNHEY and CDR2 SMNVEV (reference sequence). The junction had 12 bases not matched to a gene; V was cut back by 5 bases and J by 1 base.

CDR3 sequence: CSSTWTDTQYF. The DNA for the CDR3 is TGTTCCTCCACTTGGACAGATACGCAGTATTTT. The chain recombines TRBV7-9 with TRBJ2-3, with D uncertain. CDR1 is SEHNR and CDR2 is FQNEAQ in the germline V gene (reference sequence). The CDR3 length is 11 residues.